This is a list of T cell receptor beta chains from one sample in a study of cytomegalovirus exposure and HLA in healthy donors. The method was immunoSEQ multiplex PCR; TCRdb's version includes in-frame clones alone and lacks a portion of them. The sample includes under 250,000 clones, 79% of them seen just once. Sequencing input: PBMCs. Receptor source: a young woman in good health and CMV-seropositive. Both conserved end residues are part of each CDR3. D genes are given only for firm matches.

v_gene	d_gene	j_gene	CDR3nt	CDR3aa
TRBV2	-	TRBJ1-6	TGTGCCAGCAGCCTCGGAGTGGTACCTTCACCCCTCCACTTT	CASSLGVVPSPLHF
TRBV18	TRBD1	TRBJ2-5	TGTGCCAGCTCGCCCGACAACAGGGGGCAAGAGACCCAGTACTTC	CASSPDNRGQETQYF
TRBV10-3	TRBD1	TRBJ1-1	TGTGCCATCAGTGGGACAGGTGAAGCTTTCTTT	CAISGTGEAFF
TRBV6-6	TRBD1	TRBJ1-2	TGTGCCAGCAGTTATGGGGACAGGGCAGGGGACTATGGCTACACCTTC	CASSYGDRAGDYGYTF
TRBV5-1	-	TRBJ1-1	TGCGCCAGCAGCCCTAGCGTAGATTCGAACACTGAAGCTTTCTTT	CASSPSVDSNTEAFF
TRBV21-1	-	TRBJ1-1	TGTGCCAGCAGTGGAGGGGAAATGAACACTGAAGCTTTCTTT	CASSGGEMNTEAFF
TRBV14	TRBD1	TRBJ2-1	TGTGCCAGCAGCCAGGACCTGACAGGGGAGCAGTTCTTC	CASSQDLTGEQFF
TRBV5-1	TRBD1	TRBJ2-2	TGCGCCAGCAGACCAGGGGGCTCGAACACCGGGGAGCTGTTTTTT	CASRPGGSNTGELFF
TRBV7-9	TRBD1	TRBJ1-1	TGTGCCAGCAGCTTACAGACAGGGGTTCGCCCTGAAGCTTTCTTT	CASSLQTGVRPEAFF
TRBV27	-	TRBJ1-1	TGTGCCAGCAGTCCGCTCACAGGGTTGAACACTGAAGCTTTCTTT	CASSPLTGLNTEAFF
TRBV11-2	-	TRBJ2-7	TGTGCCAGCAGCTTAGCCGCGCCCTACGAGCAGTACTTC	CASSLAAPYEQYF
TRBV27	TRBD1	TRBJ1-1	TGTGCCAGCACAGGACAGGGGGTTGAAGCTTTCTTT	CASTGQGVEAFF
TRBV4-3	TRBD2	TRBJ2-1	TGCGCCAGCAGCCAAGATCGTGGCGGGGAAGCGGGAAATGAGCAGTTCTTC	CASSQDRGGEAGNEQFF
TRBV7-5	-	TRBJ1-1	TGTTCCAGAAGGATGGGCCCAGAGGCTTTCTTT	CSRRMGPEAFF
TRBV4-2	TRBD1	TRBJ1-2	TGTGCCAGCAGCCAAGAGCTTACCTGGACGGCAGGGGGCTATGGCTACACCTTC	CASSQELTWTAGGYGYTF
TRBV5-1	TRBD1	TRBJ2-7	TGCGCCAGCAGCCAATGGGACAGGGGGTACGAGCAGTACTTC	CASSQWDRGYEQYF
TRBV28	-	TRBJ1-1	TGTGCCAGTCGAGTCACCCAGGGTATCGAAGCTGAAGCTTTCTTT	CASRVTQGIEAEAFF